This TCR beta chain comes out of a study of blood T cells in healthy people across ages. Study-wide results and caveats: Any conclusive comparison of naive versus antigen-experienced cells was prevented by using unsorted PBMCs.

A J-beta primer mix and a sample-barcoded 5' primer were used in a second PCR of roughly 6 to 12 cycles. A single record per CDR3 protein comes from TCRdb applying MiXCR to the 5' RACE reads. The table includes some 780,000 distinct CDR3 sequences, 56% detected once. Germline-derived CDR1 and CDR2 are SGHVS and FQNEAQ. V shed 11 bases and J shed 1 base, with 15 bases lying between them. This CDR3 spans 14 amino acids. This clonotype was recorded a few times. No antigen is known for it. The TCR sequence derives from a man in his forties in good health. The rearrangement joins TRBV7-8 to TRBJ1-5, with D hard to call. The sequenced sample was blood. In DNA, the CDR3 is TGTGCCTCGGGCCTGGGTTTAAGCAATCAGCCCCAGCATTTT. Protein: CASGLGLSNQPQHF.